Listed below are T cell receptor beta chains from one sample, sequenced in a study of CD8 T cells in ankylosing spondylitis. Each CDR3 protein is one row after TCRdb ran MiXCR on the 5' RACE reads. The profile shows roughly 440,000 distinct CDR3 sequences, approximately 17% of them singletons. Sequencing was performed on blood, either unsorted or a sorted T cell fraction (not recorded which). The origin of the receptors is a male donor with ankylosing spondylitis. Each CDR3 is given with its conserved first and last residue. Each record gives: J gene, V gene, clone size, CDR3 protein. Size values are once, few and many counts, or a class for expanded clones, and some rows have none.

J gene: TRBJ2-2
V gene: TRBV18
clone size: few
CDR3 protein: CASSLLPGDGTGELFF

J gene: TRBJ2-3
V gene: TRBV11-2
clone size: -
CDR3 protein: CASSLGLQDTQYF

J gene: TRBJ2-1
V gene: TRBV6-2/TRBV6-3
clone size: few
CDR3 protein: CASSYLAGNEQFF

J gene: TRBJ1-6
V gene: TRBV2
clone size: few
CDR3 protein: CASSESDYNSPLHF

J gene: TRBJ2-3
V gene: TRBV20-1
clone size: -
CDR3 protein: CSASADTQYF

J gene: TRBJ2-5
V gene: TRBV19
clone size: -
CDR3 protein: CASSGQGMETQYF

J gene: TRBJ1-4
V gene: TRBV6-6
clone size: -
CDR3 protein: CASSPASNEKLFF

J gene: TRBJ2-7
V gene: TRBV4-1
clone size: few
CDR3 protein: CASSQAGGADEQYF

J gene: TRBJ2-2
V gene: TRBV5-5
clone size: few
CDR3 protein: CASSLTAGGDLRELFF

J gene: TRBJ1-1
V gene: TRBV7-9
clone size: -
CDR3 protein: CASSLDRPMNTEAFF

J gene: TRBJ1-6
V gene: TRBV7-9
clone size: -
CDR3 protein: CASSFGDSSSPLHF

J gene: TRBJ2-7
V gene: TRBV20-1
clone size: -
CDR3 protein: CSARVPGQGGEQYF

J gene: TRBJ2-5
V gene: TRBV4-3
clone size: few
CDR3 protein: CASSQGSSGSMETQYF

J gene: TRBJ2-1
V gene: TRBV28
clone size: few
CDR3 protein: CASIPSGNYNEQFF

J gene: TRBJ1-5
V gene: TRBV20-1
clone size: few
CDR3 protein: CSASGLYQPQHF

J gene: TRBJ1-2
V gene: TRBV20-1
clone size: few
CDR3 protein: CSARDNTGMRGYTF

J gene: TRBJ2-1
V gene: TRBV4-1
clone size: few
CDR3 protein: CASSQVEGASSYNEQFF

J gene: TRBJ1-5
V gene: TRBV12-3/TRBV12-4
clone size: many
CDR3 protein: CASSLNRRGNQPQHF

J gene: TRBJ1-5
V gene: TRBV30
clone size: -
CDR3 protein: CAWSGRGLGNQPQHF

J gene: TRBJ2-2
V gene: TRBV12-5
clone size: -
CDR3 protein: CASGRGWVNTGELFF

J gene: TRBJ2-2
V gene: TRBV5-1
clone size: few
CDR3 protein: CASSLALLVGAWDTGELFF

J gene: TRBJ1-2
V gene: TRBV28
clone size: few
CDR3 protein: CASTWGGHGYTF

J gene: TRBJ1-4
V gene: TRBV12-3/TRBV12-4
clone size: few
CDR3 protein: CASSPRRGTNEKLFF

J gene: TRBJ1-2
V gene: TRBV30
clone size: few
CDR3 protein: CAWRGQGINYGYTF

J gene: TRBJ2-2
V gene: TRBV7-3
clone size: -
CDR3 protein: CASSTSGTDTGELFF

J gene: TRBJ2-7
V gene: TRBV27
clone size: -
CDR3 protein: CASSLSTGVSYEQYF

J gene: TRBJ1-1
V gene: TRBV6-2/TRBV6-3
clone size: many
CDR3 protein: CASSRTNTEAFF

J gene: TRBJ2-1
V gene: TRBV7-3
clone size: -
CDR3 protein: CASSLRTGVGYNEQFF

J gene: TRBJ1-6
V gene: TRBV12-3/TRBV12-4
clone size: -
CDR3 protein: CASRAGTAPRPLHF

J gene: TRBJ1-1
V gene: TRBV27
clone size: many
CDR3 protein: CASSSLQGQRLAFF

J gene: TRBJ2-5
V gene: TRBV4-1
clone size: -
CDR3 protein: CASSQDFAGGLETQYF

J gene: TRBJ2-7
V gene: TRBV7-9
clone size: many
CDR3 protein: CASSLRTDPSYEQYF

J gene: TRBJ2-5
V gene: TRBV20-1
clone size: -
CDR3 protein: CSARGQYQETQYF

J gene: TRBJ2-7
V gene: TRBV5-1
clone size: few
CDR3 protein: CASSLRGLEGGYEQYF

J gene: TRBJ1-6
V gene: TRBV27
clone size: -
CDR3 protein: CASSPGTVNSPLHF

J gene: TRBJ2-6
V gene: TRBV6-1
clone size: -
CDR3 protein: CASSPGLAGTGANVLTF

J gene: TRBJ2-1
V gene: TRBV29-1
clone size: many
CDR3 protein: CSVVGGRDSYNEQFF

J gene: TRBJ1-5
V gene: TRBV7-9
clone size: -
CDR3 protein: CASSLGISNQPQHF

J gene: TRBJ2-5
V gene: TRBV20-1
clone size: few
CDR3 protein: CSASSLRGEEETQYF

J gene: TRBJ2-1
V gene: TRBV20-1
clone size: few
CDR3 protein: CSARVRASLGDEQFF

J gene: TRBJ2-5
V gene: TRBV5-5
clone size: -
CDR3 protein: CASSPALAQETQYF

J gene: TRBJ2-3
V gene: TRBV5-1
clone size: -
CDR3 protein: CASSLGLTSTDTQYF

J gene: TRBJ2-1
V gene: TRBV28
clone size: many
CDR3 protein: CASSGRTIRNEQFF

J gene: TRBJ1-5
V gene: TRBV2
clone size: -
CDR3 protein: CASSAMRDNQPQHF

J gene: TRBJ1-2
V gene: TRBV3-1
clone size: few
CDR3 protein: CASSQDPWAGGYGYTF

J gene: TRBJ2-5
V gene: TRBV6-1
clone size: -
CDR3 protein: CASSEAEDQTQYF

J gene: TRBJ1-2
V gene: TRBV19
clone size: -
CDR3 protein: CASSIRQFGYGYTF

J gene: TRBJ2-2
V gene: TRBV5-1
clone size: -
CDR3 protein: CASSLDTMNTGELFF